Shown below are 22 T cell receptor beta chains from a single sample sequenced in a study of cytomegalovirus exposure and HLA in healthy donors. It was with 60 Vbeta and 13 Jbeta primers that the PCR ran. Here immunoSEQ multiplex PCR was the method, and the copy in TCRdb shows in-frame clones only, minus some. The sample has about 150,000 clones, 60% to 70% seen once. Material: PBMCs. Receptor source: a woman in her sixties in good health and CMV-seropositive.

The V call is TRBV7-8, the J call TRBJ1-1, with a weak D call TRBD1 (6 bases). Germline assignment: CDR1 SGHVS and CDR2 FQNEAQ. The CDR3 has 18 residues. The V gene lost 3 bases and the J gene lost 1 base, with 21 bases spanning the gap. The chain's CDR3 is CASSFRTALEEPNTEAFF. DNA of the CDR3: TGTGCCAGCAGCTTTAGGACAGCTCTCGAAGAACCGAACACTGAAGCTTTCTTT.

The chain combines TRBV5-1 with TRBJ2-2; 16 positions match TRBD2. The CDR3 is 18 residues long. Germline CDR1 is SGHRS and CDR2 is YFSETQ. V trimming: 3 bases; J trimming: 0 bases; junction bases outside the gene matches: 2. In DNA form, the CDR3 reads TGCGCCAGCAGCTCGGGACTAGCGGGAGGGCCGAACACCGGGGAGCTGTTTTTT. Amino acids: CASSSGLAGGPNTGELFF.

The chain recombines TRBV28 with TRBJ2-1; D uncertain. Between the trimmed V and J ends, which lost 8 bases and 7 bases, there was a span of 12 bases. Germline V gene data show CDR1 as MDHEN and CDR2 as SYDVKM. The CDR3 covers 12 residues. This CDR3 reads CASGPEMNEQFF. The CDR3 DNA follows: TGTGCCAGCGGCCCCGAAATGAATGAGCAGTTCTTC.

The chain recombines TRBV28 with TRBJ2-1; weak D call: TRBD2 (6 bases). Per germline, CDR1 MDHEN and CDR2 SYDVKM. V was cut by 7 bases and J by 4 bases, with 17 bases left in between. CDR3 length equals 15 residues. The CDR3 here is CASIVGGKGYNEQFF. In DNA, the CDR3 is TGTGCCAGCATTGTGGGGGGTAAAGGATACAATGAGCAGTTCTTC.

This clone was seen a single time. The chain uses TRBV5-5 and TRBJ2-1; 8 nucleotides line up with TRBD2. In germline, CDR1 is SGHKS, CDR2 YYEKEE (reference sequence). The CDR3 extends over 15 amino acids. V shed 3 bases, J shed 7 bases, and the junction held 9 bases outside the gene matches. The CDR3 sequence: CASSSLAGRLNEQFF. The CDR3 nucleotides read TGTGCCAGCAGCTCCTTAGCGGGACGGCTGAATGAGCAGTTCTTC.

This clone was seen more than once but under ten times. Other DNA sequences of this sample code for an identical CDR3. The V call is TRBV5-1, the J call TRBJ1-1, with D unresolved. V was trimmed by 0 bases and J by 0 bases, leaving 6 bases between them. The CDR3 is made up of 14 amino acids. From germline, CDR1 is SGHRS and CDR2 YFSETQ. CDR3 DNA: TGCGCCAGCAGCTTGGGGGCCCTGAACACTGAAGCTTTCTTT. As protein: CASSLGALNTEAFF.

This chain links TRBV5-4 with TRBJ2-3; 9 nucleotides align to TRBD2. CDR1 and CDR2 from the germline V gene are SGHNT and YYREEE (reference sequence). Trimming took 4 bases from V and 5 from J; bases not matched to a gene: 8. The CDR3 has 15 residues. The CDR3 DNA follows: TGTGCCAGCAGCACCATAGCGGGAGTGGAAGATACGCAGTATTTT. This codes for CASSTIAGVEDTQYF.

The V and J genes are TRBV7-2 and TRBJ1-2, with D possibly matching TRBD1 (5 bases). Germline V lookup: CDR1 SGHTA, CDR2 FQGNSA. The CDR3 has 15 residues. V shed 1 base and J shed 0 bases, with 9 bases lying between them. In DNA form, the CDR3 reads TGTGCCAGCAGCTTAGACAGGACCTCTAACTATGGCTACACCTTC. It is translated as CASSLDRTSNYGYTF.

V gene TRBV5-1 combines with J gene TRBJ1-2; the D gene is possibly TRBD1 (5 bases). V shed 4 bases and J shed 4 bases, with 11 bases lying between them. This CDR3 spans 13 amino acids. Looked up from germline, CDR1 is SGHRS and CDR2 is YFSETQ. The CDR3 region has the DNA TGCGCCAGCAGCCTCGACAGCACCTATGGCTACACCTTC. This gives the protein CASSLDSTYGYTF. Full variable domain (missing parts from reference TRBV5-1 and TRBJ1-2): KAGVTQTPRYLIKTRGQQVTLSCSPISGHRSVSWYQQTPGQGLQFLFEYFSETQRNKGNFPGRFSGRQFSNSRSEMNVSTLELGDSALYLCASSLDSTYGYTFGSGTRLTVV.

This clone turned up a few times. The chain couples TRBV10-3 to TRBJ2-3; D uncertain. Germline V gives CDR1 ENHRY, CDR2 SYGVKD. CDR3 length equals 11 residues. CDR3 sequence reads: CGSSNTDTQYF. DNA for the CDR3: TGTGGGAGTAGCAACACAGATACGCAGTATTTT.

This rearrangement joins TRBV11-1 to TRBJ2-1, with no clear D. Trimming shortened V by 6 bases and J by 10 bases, and 16 bases separated the two germline ends. Germline-derived CDR1 and CDR2 are SGHAT and FQDESV (reference sequence). CDR3 length: 13 residues. This CDR3 reads CASSPVPGVEQFF. The CDR3 nucleotides read TGTGCCAGCAGTCCAGTCCCGGGTGTGGAGCAGTTCTTC.

The chain combines TRBV11-2 with TRBJ2-1; tentative D call: TRBD2 (5 bases). V shed 5 bases and J shed 2 bases, with 13 bases lying between them. Germline-derived CDR1 and CDR2 are SGHAT and FQNNGV. The CDR3 extends over 15 amino acids. The CDR3 DNA reads as TGTGCCAGCAGCGGGAGCGAGTTGGCCTACAATGAGCAGTTCTTC. It translates to CASSGSELAYNEQFF. Variable domain in full (rest from reference TRBV11-2 and TRBJ2-1): EAGVAQSPRYKIIEKRQSVAFWCNPISGHATLYWYQQILGQGPKLLIQFQNNGVVDDSQLPKDRFSAERLKGVDSTLKIQPAKLEDSAVYLCASSGSELAYNEQFFGPGTRLTVL.

V and J are TRBV5-1 and TRBJ2-7, with 9 bases identical to TRBD2. Trimming removed 4 bases from V and 5 bases from J; junction bases left unmatched: 7. Germline-derived CDR1 and CDR2 are SGHRS and YFSETQ. The CDR3 sequence is 14 residues long. CDR3 DNA: TGCGCCAGCAGCGAAACTAGCGGGTTGGACGAGCAGTACTTC. Amino acids: CASSETSGLDEQYF. Full variable domain (outside the CDR3, taken from reference TRBV5-1 and TRBJ2-7): KAGVTQTPRYLIKTRGQQVTLSCSPISGHRSVSWYQQTPGQGLQFLFEYFSETQRNKGNFPGRFSGRQFSNSRSEMNVSTLELGDSALYLCASSETSGLDEQYFGPGTRLTVT.

This clone was counted only a few times. The rearrangement links TRBV5-1 to TRBJ2-1, with 12 bases that match TRBD2. Losses at the gene ends were 3 bases for V and 0 bases for J; bases not matched to a gene: 4. This CDR3 comprises 17 residues. CDR1 is SGHRS and CDR2 is YFSETQ in the germline V gene. CDR3 sequence reads: CASSWPSGRASYNEQFF. CDR3 nucleotide sequence: TGCGCCAGCAGCTGGCCTAGCGGGAGGGCCTCCTACAATGAGCAGTTCTTC.

CDR3 DNA sequence: TGTGCCAGCAGACCCGACAGGTTTCTTGGCTACACCTTC. The encoded protein is CASRPDRFLGYTF. This chain links TRBV6-5 with TRBJ1-2, with a weak D call TRBD1 (6 bases). The ends were cut back, 6 bases at V and 7 bases at J, with 15 bases in the middle. The CDR3 has 13 residues. The V gene's germline CDR1 is MNHEY and CDR2 SVGAGI.

The chain is built from TRBV5-4 and TRBJ2-6, with D hard to call. V was trimmed by 1 base and J by 1 base, leaving 6 bases between them. Germline V lookup: CDR1 SGHNT, CDR2 YYREEE (reference sequence). The CDR3 is made up of 15 amino acids. CDR3 in DNA: TGTGCCAGCAGCTTGTTACTTTCTGGGGCCAACGTCCTGACTTTC. This gives the protein CASSLLLSGANVLTF.

The chain links TRBV28 to TRBJ1-4; no definite D call. This CDR3 comprises 15 residues. CDR1 is MDHEN, CDR2 SYDVKM, per germline. Deletions cut 4 bases from V and 6 bases from J, with 15 bases between. CDR3 protein: CASSSWRGRDEKLFF. Written as DNA, the CDR3 is TGTGCCAGCAGTTCCTGGAGAGGGAGGGATGAAAAACTGTTTTTT.

This clone was seen a few times. The chain links TRBV7-8 to TRBJ1-4, with 8 bases that match TRBD1. Germline CDR1 and CDR2: SGHVS and FQNEAQ. V shed 1 base and J 8 bases; nucleotides not matched to a gene: 6. This CDR3 contains 15 residues. The CDR3 DNA reads as TGTGCCAGCAGCTTAGGGGACAGGAGGAACGAAAAACTGTTTTTT. Its translation is CASSLGDRRNEKLFF.

In this sample, this clone turned up once. J is TRBJ2-4 and V is TRBV5-8; TRBD2 is a possible D gene (6 bases). Germline assignment: CDR1 SGHTS and CDR2 YDEGEE. Between the trimmed V and J ends, which lost 5 bases and 8 bases, there was a span of 11 bases. This CDR3 region has 12 residues. The CDR3 loop reads CASRLGGDIQYF. Here the CDR3 DNA reads TGTGCCAGCAGACTGGGGGGAGACATTCAGTACTTC.

The chain carries TRBV2 and TRBJ2-5; 8 nucleotides agree with TRBD2. CDR3 length: 15 amino acids. J lost 5 bases, V lost 5 bases, and 10 bases had no gene match. Germline V gives CDR1 SNHLY, CDR2 FYNNEI. The CDR3 sequence: CASSLPGLVGETQYF. The CDR3 nucleotides read TGTGCCAGCAGTTTACCGGGACTAGTGGGGGAGACCCAGTACTTC. Full variable domain (outside the CDR3, taken from reference TRBV2 and TRBJ2-5): EPEVTQTPSHQVTQMGQEVILRCVPISNHLYFYWYRQILGQKVEFLVSFYNNEISEKSEIFDDQFSVERPDGSNFTLKIRSTKLEDSAMYFCASSLPGLVGETQYFGPGTRLLVL.

This chain connects TRBV10-3 to TRBJ2-7; weak D call: TRBD2 (5 bases). There are 12 residues in the CDR3. V lost 10 bases and J lost 5, with 15 bases in between. CDR1 is ENHRY and CDR2 is SYGVKD in the germline V gene. CDR3 nucleotides: TGTGCCACCGGTACTAGTTTCCACGAGCAGTACTTC. This encodes CATGTSFHEQYF.

DNA for the CDR3: TGCGCCAGCAGCCCAGGGCAGGGAGGCGCAGGGGAGCTGTTTTTT. This translates into CASSPGQGGAGELFF. The V gene is TRBV4-1, the J gene TRBJ2-2; D may be TRBD2 (6 bases). Germline CDR1 MGHRA, CDR2 YSYEKL. This CDR3 has 15 residues. Trimming removed 4 bases at V and 8 bases at J, with 17 bases between.